This T cell receptor (beta chain) was recorded in a study of T-cell memory formation after mild COVID-19. Study-wide results and caveats: Specificity for SARS-CoV-2 was not confirmed among the second-wave clones peaking on day 37.

TCRdb re-called the 5' RACE reads with MiXCR, one entry per CDR3 protein. The data show roughly 370,000 distinct CDR3 sequences, around a sixth seen once. Details on this clonotype: Its antigen is not identified.

This CDR3 has 13 amino acids. From germline, CDR1 is SQVTM and CDR2 ANQGSEA. The germline V and J ends were trimmed by 4 bases and 2 bases, with 10 bases remaining between them. Sequences were obtained from PBMCs or a T cell subset sorted from them (not recorded which). The chain links TRBV29-1 to TRBJ2-3, with D hard to call. This clonotype was obtained from a man aged 18 to 29 who had mild COVID-19 (a few samples of this study predate the infection). Cell type and time point are not known. CDR3 nucleotide sequence: TGCAGCGTTGGTCGGAGACTCACAGATACGCAGTATTTT. Residues: CSVGRRLTDTQYF.